This is a list of T cell receptor beta chains from one sample in a study of cytomegalovirus exposure and HLA in healthy donors. The protocol was immunoSEQ multiplex PCR, while the TCRdb copy is restricted to in-frame clones and leaves out a portion. The repertoire includes 130,000 or so clones, about 70% of them detected once, and less than 2.5% sits in the top ten. The sequenced sample was PBMCs. These receptors were obtained from a woman aged 40 to 49 in good health and CMV-seropositive. The CDR3 runs from the conserved cysteine through the conserved F or W. The order of the fields is J gene, V gene, D gene, CDR3 length, clone size, CDR3 DNA, CDR3 protein. A D gene is named only where the DNA matches it firmly. Clone sizes are given selectively: once, few, many, or a class where the clone is expanded.

j_gene: TRBJ2-5
v_gene: TRBV5-4
d_gene: NA
len: 15
abundance: NA
CDR3nt: TGTGCCAGCAGCTTTAATCTTCCAGGGAAGACGACCCAGTACTTC
CDR3aa: CASSFNLPGKTTQYF

j_gene: TRBJ1-4
v_gene: TRBV7-9
d_gene: NA
len: 15
abundance: NA
CDR3nt: TGTGCCAGCAGCTTAGACAGGGTGACTAATGAAAAACTGTTTTTT
CDR3aa: CASSLDRVTNEKLFF

j_gene: TRBJ2-5
v_gene: TRBV6-5
d_gene: TRBD1
len: 16
abundance: NA
CDR3nt: TGTGCCAGCAGTTACGACTTGGGACAGGGAGTAGAGACCCAGTACTTC
CDR3aa: CASSYDLGQGVETQYF

j_gene: TRBJ2-5
v_gene: TRBV4-3
d_gene: TRBD2
len: 14
abundance: few
CDR3nt: TGCGCCAGCAGCCAAGAGTCTAGCGGGGGGTTCCAGTACTTC
CDR3aa: CASSQESSGGFQYF

j_gene: TRBJ2-7
v_gene: TRBV6-1
d_gene: NA
len: 15
abundance: NA
CDR3nt: TGTGCCAGCAGTGAAGTGGCGGAGAGCTCCTACGAGCAGTACTTC
CDR3aa: CASSEVAESSYEQYF

j_gene: TRBJ2-3
v_gene: TRBV7-3
d_gene: TRBD2
len: 15
abundance: NA
CDR3nt: TGTGCCAGCAGCCGAGCGGGGGGCCCCACAGATACGCAGTATTTT
CDR3aa: CASSRAGGPTDTQYF

j_gene: TRBJ1-5
v_gene: TRBV29-1
d_gene: NA
len: 16
abundance: NA
CDR3nt: TGCAGCGTTGTTGGAGGTGCGACAGGTAGCAATCAGCCCCAGCATTTT
CDR3aa: CSVVGGATGSNQPQHF

j_gene: TRBJ2-4
v_gene: TRBV15
d_gene: TRBD1
len: 18
abundance: NA
CDR3nt: TGTGCCACCAGCAGCATGAGACAGGGAAAACTAGCCAAAAACATTCAGTACTTC
CDR3aa: CATSSMRQGKLAKNIQYF

j_gene: TRBJ1-1
v_gene: TRBV11-2
d_gene: NA
len: 13
abundance: NA
CDR3nt: TGTGCCAGCAGCCTTGACAGAAACACTGAAGCTTTCTTT
CDR3aa: CASSLDRNTEAFF

j_gene: TRBJ1-2
v_gene: TRBV25-1
d_gene: NA
len: 13
abundance: NA
CDR3nt: TGTGCCAGCAGTGAGGACGGGATCTATGGCTACACCTTC
CDR3aa: CASSEDGIYGYTF

j_gene: TRBJ1-5
v_gene: TRBV7-2
d_gene: TRBD1
len: 16
abundance: NA
CDR3nt: TGTGCCAGCAGCTTACCCGGGACAGAGTATCATCAGGCCCAGCATTTT
CDR3aa: CASSLPGTEYHQAQHF

j_gene: TRBJ2-7
v_gene: TRBV4-3
d_gene: TRBD1
len: 14
abundance: NA
CDR3nt: TGCGCCAGCAGCCAAGGGACAGGGGGCGTCGAGCAGTACTTC
CDR3aa: CASSQGTGGVEQYF

j_gene: TRBJ2-5
v_gene: TRBV28
d_gene: NA
len: 14
abundance: NA
CDR3nt: TGTGCCAGCAAGGTTGGGCCCCGCCGGGAGACCCAGTACTTC
CDR3aa: CASKVGPRRETQYF

j_gene: TRBJ2-3
v_gene: TRBV5-1
d_gene: NA
len: 12
abundance: NA
CDR3nt: TGCGCCAGCAGCCGGGGAAGGGATACGCAGTATTTT
CDR3aa: CASSRGRDTQYF

j_gene: TRBJ2-7
v_gene: TRBV7-9
d_gene: TRBD2
len: 16
abundance: NA
CDR3nt: TGTTCCAGCAGCCCCGGAGGGGCGGGGGGGACCTACGAGCAGTACTTC
CDR3aa: CSSSPGGAGGTYEQYF

j_gene: TRBJ2-2
v_gene: TRBV9
d_gene: NA
len: 15
abundance: NA
CDR3nt: TGTGCCAGCAGCCCCCGAGGAGGGATAACCGGGGAGCTGTTTTTT
CDR3aa: CASSPRGGITGELFF

j_gene: TRBJ1-2
v_gene: TRBV29-1
d_gene: TRBD1
len: 13
abundance: NA
CDR3nt: TGCAGCGTTATGGGCAGGGGGAAAAGGGGCTACACCTTC
CDR3aa: CSVMGRGKRGYTF

j_gene: TRBJ1-1
v_gene: TRBV6-1
d_gene: TRBD1
len: 15
abundance: NA
CDR3nt: TGTGCCAGCAGTGAGCCCGGGACAGGGTACACTGAAGCTTTCTTT
CDR3aa: CASSEPGTGYTEAFF

j_gene: TRBJ1-3
v_gene: TRBV11-2
d_gene: NA
len: 15
abundance: NA
CDR3nt: TGTGCCAGCAGCCTAGGGTTGAGCTCTGGAAACACCATATATTTT
CDR3aa: CASSLGLSSGNTIYF

j_gene: TRBJ1-4
v_gene: TRBV29-1
d_gene: TRBD1
len: 15
abundance: NA
CDR3nt: TGCAGCGTTGAAATACTTGGACAGGGAGGAGAAAAACTGTTTTTT
CDR3aa: CSVEILGQGGEKLFF

j_gene: TRBJ2-1
v_gene: TRBV9
d_gene: TRBD2
len: 18
abundance: NA
CDR3nt: TGTGCCAGCAGCGTAGAAGGGGGCCTAGCGGGGGTATACAATGAGCAGTTCTTC
CDR3aa: CASSVEGGLAGVYNEQFF

j_gene: TRBJ2-7
v_gene: TRBV21-1
d_gene: NA
len: 15
abundance: NA
CDR3nt: TGTGCCAGCGGTAAAGGACTAGCGCTGTTTTACGAGCAGTACTTC
CDR3aa: CASGKGLALFYEQYF

j_gene: TRBJ2-3
v_gene: TRBV7-2
d_gene: TRBD2
len: 12
abundance: NA
CDR3nt: TGTGCCAGCAGACCCGGACTAGGGACGCAGTATTTT
CDR3aa: CASRPGLGTQYF